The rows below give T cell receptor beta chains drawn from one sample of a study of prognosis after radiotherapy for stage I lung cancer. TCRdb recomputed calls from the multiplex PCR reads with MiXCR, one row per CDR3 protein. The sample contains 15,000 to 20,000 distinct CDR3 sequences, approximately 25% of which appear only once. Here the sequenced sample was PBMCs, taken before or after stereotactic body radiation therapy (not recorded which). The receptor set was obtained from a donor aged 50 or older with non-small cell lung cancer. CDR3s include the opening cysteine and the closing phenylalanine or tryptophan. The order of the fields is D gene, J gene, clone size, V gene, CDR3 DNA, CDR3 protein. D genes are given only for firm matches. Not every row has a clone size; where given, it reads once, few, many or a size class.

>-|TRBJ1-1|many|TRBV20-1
TGCAGTGCTAGAGATCCTTGGGGGTTCTCTGAAGCTTTCTTT
CSARDPWGFSEAFF
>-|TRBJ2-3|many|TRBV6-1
TGTGCCAGCAAGACGTCAGGGAGCACAGATACGCAGTATTTT
CASKTSGSTDTQYF
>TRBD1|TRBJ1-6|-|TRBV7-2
TGTGCCAGCAGCTTCGTTCATGTAGGGGGCTCACCCCTCCACTTT
CASSFVHVGGSPLHF
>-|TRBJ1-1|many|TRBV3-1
TGTGCCAGCAGCCAGGGTTATGAAGGGAACACTGAAGCTTTCTTT
CASSQGYEGNTEAFF
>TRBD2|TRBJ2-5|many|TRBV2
TGTGCCAGCCCGGGTAAAACTAGCGGGAGTATAGGAGAGACCCAGTACTTC
CASPGKTSGSIGETQYF
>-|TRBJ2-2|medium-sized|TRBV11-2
TGTGCCAGCAGCTTATGGGGGCAGAACACCGGGGAGCTGTTTTTT
CASSLWGQNTGELFF
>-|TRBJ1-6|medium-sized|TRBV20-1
TGCAGTGCTAGAGCAGATAATAATTCACCCCTCCACTTT
CSARADNNSPLHF
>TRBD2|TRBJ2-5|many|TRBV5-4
TGTGCCAGCAGCTTGTGGACTAGCGGGCCGGAGACCCAGTACTTC
CASSLWTSGPETQYF
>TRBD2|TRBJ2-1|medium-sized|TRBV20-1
TGCAGTGCCGGACGTAGCGGGGGACGCAATCAGCAGTTCTTC
CSAGRSGGRNQQFF
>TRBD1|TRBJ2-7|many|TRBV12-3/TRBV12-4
TGTGCCAGCAGTCCCCCGGGACAGGGCATTGACGAGCAGTACTTC
CASSPPGQGIDEQYF